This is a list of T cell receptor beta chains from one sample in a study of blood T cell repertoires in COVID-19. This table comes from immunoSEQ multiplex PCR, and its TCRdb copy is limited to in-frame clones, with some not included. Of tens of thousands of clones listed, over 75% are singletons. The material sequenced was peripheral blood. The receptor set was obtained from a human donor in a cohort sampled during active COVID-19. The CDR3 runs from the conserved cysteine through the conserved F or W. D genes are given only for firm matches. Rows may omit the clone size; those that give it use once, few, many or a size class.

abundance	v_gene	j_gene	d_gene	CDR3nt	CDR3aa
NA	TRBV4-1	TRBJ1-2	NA	TGCGCCAGCAGCCAAGTGATAGGGGGCTATGGCTACACCTTC	CASSQVIGGYGYTF
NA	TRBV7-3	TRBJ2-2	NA	TGTGCCAGCAGCCCCATTAGCGGAAACACCGGGGAGCTGTTTTTT	CASSPISGNTGELFF
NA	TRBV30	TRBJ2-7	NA	TGTGCCTGGAAACATGAGGTTGGAGACTACGAGCAGTACTTC	CAWKHEVGDYEQYF
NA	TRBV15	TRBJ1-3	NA	TGTGCCACCAGCAGAGATAGGGGCAGGGCCGGCGGCACCATATATTTT	CATSRDRGRAGGTIYF
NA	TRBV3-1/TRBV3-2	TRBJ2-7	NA	TGTGCCAGCAGCCTCACCCGAGGGATCGTATACGAGCAGTACTTC	CASSLTRGIVYEQYF
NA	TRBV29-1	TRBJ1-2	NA	TGCAGCGTCGAAACAGGTTCTAACTATGGCTACACCTTC	CSVETGSNYGYTF
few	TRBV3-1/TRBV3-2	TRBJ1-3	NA	TGTGCCAGCAGCCAAGTCTCGGGAAACACCATATATTTT	CASSQVSGNTIYF
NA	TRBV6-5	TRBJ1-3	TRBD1	TGTGCCAGCGGACAGGGGAGGGCTGGAAACACCATATATTTT	CASGQGRAGNTIYF
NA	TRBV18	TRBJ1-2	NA	TGTGCCAGCTCACCCTGGACATCAGGCTACACCTTC	CASSPWTSGYTF
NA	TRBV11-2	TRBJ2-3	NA	TGTGCCAGCAGCTTATCACAGGGCACAGATACGCAGTATTTT	CASSLSQGTDTQYF
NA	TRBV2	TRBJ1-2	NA	TGTGCCAGCAGCGCTGCGGGTCGGAGTGGCTACACCTTC	CASSAAGRSGYTF
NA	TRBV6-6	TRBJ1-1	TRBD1	TGTGCCAGCAGTACGATCCACAGGGGGACGAACACTGAAGCTTTCTTT	CASSTIHRGTNTEAFF
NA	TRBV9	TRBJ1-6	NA	TGTGCCAGCAGCGTAGAGGGAAAAGGGGCTTCACCCCTCCACTTT	CASSVEGKGASPLHF
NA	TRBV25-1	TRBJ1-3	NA	TGTGCCAGCAGTGAAGCAGGCTCTGGAAACACCATATATTTT	CASSEAGSGNTIYF
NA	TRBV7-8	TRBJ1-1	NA	TGTGCCAGCAGCTTGGGAGGGGCGGCGAACACTGAAGCTTTCTTT	CASSLGGAANTEAFF
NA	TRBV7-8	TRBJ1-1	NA	TGTGCCAGCAGCTATCAGAAAGGGGCCCTCCGGACTGAAGCTTTCTTT	CASSYQKGALRTEAFF
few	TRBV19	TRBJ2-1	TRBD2	TGTGCCAGTAACACTAGACTAGCGGGGGATCCCGGGGAGCAGTTCTTC	CASNTRLAGDPGEQFF
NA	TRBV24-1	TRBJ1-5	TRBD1	TGTGCCACCAGTGCCGGGACAGGGGATCAGCCCCAGCATTTT	CATSAGTGDQPQHF
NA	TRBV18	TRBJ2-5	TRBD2	TGTGCCAGCTCGTCCGGACTAGCGGGGGGGCGTGAGACCCAGTACTTC	CASSSGLAGGRETQYF
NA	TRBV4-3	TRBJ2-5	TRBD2	TGCGCCAGCAGCCAAGATCCAGCGGGGGAGACCCAGTACTTC	CASSQDPAGETQYF
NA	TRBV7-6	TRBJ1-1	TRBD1	TGTGCCAGCAGCATCGGACAGGGGAGTTCTGAAGCTTTCTTT	CASSIGQGSSEAFF
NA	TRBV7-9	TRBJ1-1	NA	TGTGCCAGCAGCTTAGGCCAGATGAACACTGAAGCTTTCTTT	CASSLGQMNTEAFF
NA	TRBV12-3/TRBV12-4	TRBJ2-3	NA	TGTGCCAGCAGTTTTGGTGAGGATACGCAGTATTTT	CASSFGEDTQYF
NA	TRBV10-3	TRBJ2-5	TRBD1	TGTGCCGTCCGGACAGGGGGGGAGACCCAGTACTTC	CAVRTGGETQYF
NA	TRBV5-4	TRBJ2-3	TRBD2	TGTGCCAGCAGCCCAAGACTAGCGGGGTTCACAGATACGCAGTATTTT	CASSPRLAGFTDTQYF
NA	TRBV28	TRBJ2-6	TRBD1	TGTGCCAGCACCGGGGCGCTGGGGGACAGAGCCTCTGGGGCCAACGTCCTGACTTTC	CASTGALGDRASGANVLTF
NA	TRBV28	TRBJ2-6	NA	TGTGCCGCCGGGGTGCGGTCTGGGGCCAACGTCCTGACTTTC	CAAGVRSGANVLTF
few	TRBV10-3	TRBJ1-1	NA	TGTGCCAGCCAGGGCTTACTCGGCATGAACACTGAAGCTTTCTTT	CASQGLLGMNTEAFF
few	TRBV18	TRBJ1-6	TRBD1	TGTGCCAGCTCACCGGGAACAGGGGACAGCAATTCACCCCTCCACTTT	CASSPGTGDSNSPLHF
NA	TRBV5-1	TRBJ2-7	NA	TGCGCCAGCAGCTTGGTTTTATCTTCCTACGAGCAGTACTTC	CASSLVLSSYEQYF
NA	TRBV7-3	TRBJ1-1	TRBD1	TGTGCCAGCAGCGTAGACAGGGAGACTGAAGCTTTCTTT	CASSVDRETEAFF
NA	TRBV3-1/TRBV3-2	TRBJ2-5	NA	TGTGCCAGCAGCCGCACCCGGCTAGCTCTCGTCCTTCAAGAGACCCAGTACTTC	CASSRTRLALVLQETQYF
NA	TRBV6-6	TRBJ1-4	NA	TGTGCCAGCAGTTACGGGGGGGGTGAAAAACTGTTTTTT	CASSYGGGEKLFF
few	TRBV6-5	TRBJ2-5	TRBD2	TGTGCCAGCAGTTCGCAAGCGGGGGGGAGAAAGACCCAGTACTTC	CASSSQAGGRKTQYF
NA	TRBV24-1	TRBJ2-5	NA	TGTGCCACCAGGCAAGGGGACTTCTCGGTAATCTACTTC	CATRQGDFSVIYF
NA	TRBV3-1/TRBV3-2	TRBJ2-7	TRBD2	TGTGCCAGCAGCCAAGCAGGGACTAGCCGCTTCGAGCAGTACTTC	CASSQAGTSRFEQYF
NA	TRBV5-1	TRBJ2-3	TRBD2	TGCGCCAGCGGAAATAGCGGGGGGCCTAGCACAGATACGCAGTATTTT	CASGNSGGPSTDTQYF
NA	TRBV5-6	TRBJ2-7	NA	TGTGCCAGCAGCTTGGCGCCTCTAGCCGGATTGGGCGAGCAGTACTTC	CASSLAPLAGLGEQYF
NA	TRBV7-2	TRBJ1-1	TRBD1	TGTGCCAGCAGCGGAAGGGACAGGGGGTTTGACTTT	CASSGRDRGFDF
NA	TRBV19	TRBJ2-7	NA	TGTGCCAGTAGCCGGGGTAATCCCTACGAGCAGTACTTC	CASSRGNPYEQYF